The TCR beta chain under discussion was sequenced for a study of Ad26.COV2.S vaccination and SARS-CoV-2 variants. This CDR3 is built from 14 residues. V lost 4 bases, J lost 9 bases, and 12 bases stayed unmatched. Germline assignment: CDR1 SEHNR and CDR2 FQNEAQ (reference sequence). Treatment meaning: 15 to 20 received Ad26.COV2.S at low or high dose, single or two shots; 5 received placebo; per-sample allocation not given. Collection of samples fell on day 63 after the first vaccine or placebo injection. The protocol was immunoSEQ multiplex PCR, while the TCRdb copy is restricted to in-frame clones and leaves out a portion. The sample records 440,000 or so clones, 80% to 90% being singletons.

The source was peripheral blood, collected in a trial of Ad26.COV2.S vaccine versus placebo. The chain has TRBV7-9 and TRBJ2-7; 7 bases align to TRBD1. The receptor comes from a person between 18 and 65 years old who received the Ad26.COV2.S COVID-19 vaccine or a placebo. As DNA, the CDR3 is TGTGCCAGCAGCTCCAGGGACAGCCGGGCGAGGCAGTACTTC. Its translation: CASSSRDSRARQYF.